Listed below are T cell receptor beta chains from one sample, sequenced in a study of blood T cell repertoires in COVID-19. Data came from immunoSEQ multiplex PCR; TCRdb stores just in-frame clones and leaves some out. This table has approximately 150,000 clones, 65% to 85% appearing once. The sequencing sample was made of PBMCs or T cells enriched from blood (not recorded which). All receptors derive from a man between 65 and 85 years old who had been exposed to COVID-19. Each CDR3 is given with its conserved first and last residue. The order of the fields is clone size, V gene, D gene, J gene, CDR3 DNA, CDR3 protein. D genes are given only for firm matches. For some rows the clone size is stated as once, few or many, or as a class when expanded; others skip it.

>NA|TRBV7-2|NA|TRBJ2-1
TGTGCCAGCAGCGGCCCTCCCGGGGTGGGTAAGCAGTTCTTC
CASSGPPGVGKQFF
>NA|TRBV4-3|TRBD2|TRBJ2-5
TGCGCCAGCAGCCAAGACTTAGCGGGGGGGCTGGAGACCCAGTACTTC
CASSQDLAGGLETQYF
>NA|TRBV4-1|TRBD1|TRBJ1-2
TGCGCCAGCAAGTCCCGGGACAGGGCTAACTATGGCTACACCTTC
CASKSRDRANYGYTF
>NA|TRBV6-2/TRBV6-3|NA|TRBJ2-5
TGTGCCAGCAGTTACGAGTACCAAGAGACCCAGTACTTC
CASSYEYQETQYF
>NA|TRBV19|NA|TRBJ1-2
TGTGCCAGTAGTAGCCGGGACACTTCTAACTATGGCTACACCTTC
CASSSRDTSNYGYTF
>NA|TRBV15|TRBD2|TRBJ2-3
TGTGCCACCAGCAGCGACTCCGGATTAGCGGGAGTTGCGGGGGATACGCAGTATTTT
CATSSDSGLAGVAGDTQYF
>NA|TRBV19|NA|TRBJ2-2
TGTGCCAGTAGTATAGCCTCGGGGGTCGTGAACACCGGGGAGCTGTTTTTT
CASSIASGVVNTGELFF
>NA|TRBV7-9|NA|TRBJ2-7
TGTGCCAGCAGCCCCGGACAATTATACGAGCAGTACTTC
CASSPGQLYEQYF
>NA|TRBV5-1|TRBD1|TRBJ1-1
TGCGCCAGCAGCTTAGATACAGGGGGTAGCGCTGAAGCTTTCTTT
CASSLDTGGSAEAFF
>once|TRBV19|NA|TRBJ1-1
TGTGCCAGTAGTATGAGGGATCAGTCCCCTGAAGCTTTCTTT
CASSMRDQSPEAFF
>NA|TRBV5-8|NA|TRBJ1-3
TGTGCCAGCAGCTTGGGGGGAGCTGGAAACACCATATATTTT
CASSLGGAGNTIYF
>NA|TRBV2|NA|TRBJ1-2
TGTGCCAGCAGTGCCGGGGGGAGCTATGGCTACACCTTC
CASSAGGSYGYTF
>few|TRBV9|NA|TRBJ2-2
TGTGCCAGCAGCGTAGTGGCCTCGGGACTGTACACCGGGGAGCTGTTTTTT
CASSVVASGLYTGELFF
>NA|TRBV6-6|NA|TRBJ1-1
TGTGCCAGCAGCCAGGGATTCACTGAAGCTTTCTTT
CASSQGFTEAFF
>NA|TRBV18|TRBD2|TRBJ2-1
TGTGCCAGCTCACTTACCGGGACTAGCGGGAGAGATTCCTACAATGAGCAGTTCTTC
CASSLTGTSGRDSYNEQFF